Following are 23 T cell receptor beta chains from one sample sequenced in a study of CD8 T cells in ankylosing spondylitis. MiXCR was run by TCRdb on the 5' RACE reads, yielding one entry per CDR3 protein. The sample records roughly 100,000 distinct CDR3 sequences, nearly 25% being singletons. The sequencing sample was made of synovial fluid, either unsorted or a sorted T cell fraction (not recorded which). Receptors originate from a male donor with ankylosing spondylitis.

The chain uses TRBV7-2 and TRBJ2-5; TRBD1 or TRBD2 may be the D gene (5 bases each). The CDR3 runs to 15 residues. The V end lost 0 bases, the J end lost 0 bases, and 8 bases lay between the germline ends. Germline V lookup: CDR1 SGHTA, CDR2 FQGNSA. The chain's CDR3 is CASSLAGRYQETQYF. The CDR3 DNA sequence: TGTGCCAGCAGCTTAGCGGGACGGTACCAAGAGACCCAGTACTTC. Supplemented by reference TRBV7-2 and TRBJ2-5, the full variable domain reads GAGVSQSPSNKVTEKGKDVELRCDPISGHTALYWYRQSLGQGLEFLIYFQGNSAPDKSGLPSDRFSAERTGGSVSTLTIQRTQQEDSAVYLCASSLAGRYQETQYFGPGTRLLVL.

The chain recombines TRBV20-1 with TRBJ1-2; 7 bases fit TRBD1. V shed 6 bases, J shed 4 bases, and the junction held 11 bases outside the gene matches. CDR1 DFQATT and CDR2 SNEGSKA come from the germline V gene (reference sequence). This CDR3 comprises 14 residues. CDR3 nucleotide sequence: TGCAGTGCCCATTACAGGGGATCGGGCTATGGCTACACCTTC. This gives the protein CSAHYRGSGYGYTF.

This clonotype was seen more than once but under ten times. The V gene is TRBV6-1, the J gene TRBJ1-2; no firm D call. The germline V gene encodes CDR1 MNHNS and CDR2 SASEGT. V gave up 2 bases and J gave up 6 bases, with 10 bases separating them. There are 13 residues in the CDR3. This CDR3 is CASSERMRDGYTF. The CDR3 DNA reads TGTGCCAGCAGTGAAAGGATGCGGGATGGCTACACCTTC.

This clonotype is judged large (0.1 to 1%). The chain carries TRBV20-1 and TRBJ2-3; 9 bases fit TRBD2. Germline V lookup: CDR1 DFQATT, CDR2 SNEGSKA (reference sequence). Losses at the gene ends were 4 bases for V and 4 bases for J; bases not matched to a gene: 6. This CDR3 spans 14 amino acids. In DNA form, the CDR3 reads TGCAGTGCTACCGGCGGGAGGGCCGCAGATACGCAGTATTTT. Translated, it gives CSATGGRAADTQYF.

The rearrangement uses TRBV28 and TRBJ2-7; either TRBD1 or TRBD2 may fit D (5 bases each). CDR1 is MDHEN and CDR2 is SYDVKM in the germline V gene. The CDR3 has 12 residues. Trimming cost V 7 bases and J 6 bases, with 13 bases left between them. The CDR3 sequence is CASTSGLGEQYV. The CDR3 coding sequence is TGTGCCAGCACCTCGGGGCTAGGCGAGCAGTACGTC.

The genes are TRBV20-1 and TRBJ1-1, with D unclear. CDR1 and CDR2 from the germline V gene are DFQATT and SNEGSKA (reference sequence). The CDR3 loop spans 11 amino acids. The V end was cut by 6 bases, the J end by 6 bases, with 11 bases between. CDR3 in amino acids: CSAQKNSEAFF. CDR3 DNA sequence: TGCAGTGCCCAGAAAAATTCTGAAGCTTTCTTT.

This chain links TRBV20-1 with TRBJ2-7; D is unresolved. There are 14 residues in the CDR3. Germline assignment: CDR1 DFQATT and CDR2 SNEGSKA (reference sequence). V lost 0 bases and J 3 bases, leaving 12 bases between the germline ends. This CDR3 reads CSARDVRILYEQYF. The CDR3 DNA sequence: TGCAGTGCTAGAGATGTTAGGATTCTCTACGAGCAGTACTTC.

This clonotype came up a few times. V is TRBV15 and J is TRBJ2-3, with D perhaps TRBD2 (5 bases). The CDR3 contains 13 residues. Deletions cut 2 bases from V and 4 bases from J, with 7 bases between. CDR1 and CDR2 from the germline V gene are LNHNV and YYDKDF (reference sequence). The CDR3 spells CATSRTRADTQYF. DNA for the CDR3: TGTGCCACCAGCAGAACGAGGGCAGATACGCAGTATTTT. Drawing the rest from reference TRBV15 and TRBJ2-3, the complete variable domain is DAMVIQNPRYQVTQFGKPVTLSCSQTLNHNVMYWYQQKSSQAPKLLFHYYDKDFNNEADTPDNFQSRRPNTSFCFLDIRSPGLGDTAMYLCATSRTRADTQYFGPGTRLTVL.

The chain combines TRBV12-3 or TRBV12-4 with TRBJ1-5; tentatively, D is TRBD1 (5 bases). The CDR3 contains 14 residues. Trimming pared 4 bases from V and 4 bases from J, leaving 11 bases between. CDR3 sequence: CASSSGWGNQPQHF. CDR3 coding DNA: TGTGCCAGCAGTTCCGGGTGGGGGAATCAGCCCCAGCATTTT.

The chain couples TRBV11-3 to TRBJ2-1; D ambiguous. Deletions cut 5 bases from V and 0 bases from J, with 14 bases between. The CDR3 is made up of 16 amino acids. Per the germline V gene, CDR1 is SGHNT and CDR2 is YENEEA. The CDR3 loop is CASSRTAFTSYNEQFF. As DNA, the CDR3 is TGTGCCAGCAGCCGGACGGCCTTCACCTCCTACAATGAGCAGTTCTTC.

This clonotype was observed at least ten times. This sequence joins TRBV5-1 and TRBJ2-3; D gene ambiguous. This CDR3 has 14 residues. Trimming left V 0 bases short and J 2 bases short, with 7 bases between. Germline assignment: CDR1 SGHRS and CDR2 YFSETQ. CDR3 region: CASSLVGSTDTQYF. DNA for the CDR3: TGCGCCAGCAGCTTGGTGGGCTCCACAGATACGCAGTATTTT. The full variable domain, rest sourced from reference TRBV5-1 and TRBJ2-3, is KAGVTQTPRYLIKTRGQQVTLSCSPISGHRSVSWYQQTPGQGLQFLFEYFSETQRNKGNFPGRFSGRQFSNSRSEMNVSTLELGDSALYLCASSLVGSTDTQYFGPGTRLTVL.

V usage is TRBV5-4 and J usage is TRBJ1-5; D perhaps matches TRBD1 (5 bases). This CDR3 is 14 amino acids long. The germline V and J ends were trimmed by 5 bases and 4 bases, with 13 bases remaining between them. Germline CDR1 reads SGHNT; CDR2 reads YYREEE (reference sequence). In nucleotides, the CDR3 is TGTGCCAGCAGTTCTCAGGGTACTAATCAGCCCCAGCATTTT. It yields the protein CASSSQGTNQPQHF.

DNA for the CDR3: TGCAGCGTTGAACCAGGGACCTACGAGCAGTACGTC. Its protein is CSVEPGTYEQYV. The chain couples TRBV29-1 to TRBJ2-7, with a weak D call TRBD1 (5 bases). V was cut by 2 bases and J by 2 bases, with 7 bases left in between. This CDR3 is 12 amino acids long. The germline gives CDR1 SQVTM, CDR2 ANQGSEA.

The chain couples TRBV20-1 to TRBJ1-5; a weak D match, TRBD1 (5 bases). CDR1 is DFQATT, CDR2 SNEGSKA, per germline (reference sequence). This CDR3 spans 14 amino acids. With 4 bases removed from V and 2 bases from J, the gap between germline ends came to 12 bases. CDR3 DNA: TGCAGTGCTATCCGGGGCCTGGGCAATCAGCCCCAGCATTTT. It is translated as CSAIRGLGNQPQHF.

A few counts support this clonotype. The chain couples TRBV28 to TRBJ2-3; TRBD2 is a possible D gene (5 bases). CDR1 is MDHEN, CDR2 SYDVKM, per germline. The CDR3 has 15 amino acids. Trimming took 1 base from V and 2 from J, leaving 10 bases between them. The CDR3 sequence: CASSLSGYPTDTQYF. DNA for the CDR3: TGTGCCAGCAGTTTATCGGGGTATCCCACAGATACGCAGTATTTT.

The J gene is TRBJ1-2, the V gene TRBV5-1; D remains unclear. V lost 4 bases and J lost 12, with 25 bases in between. In germline, CDR1 is SGHRS, CDR2 YFSETQ. The CDR3 length is 15 residues. Here the CDR3 reads CASSHLSEARSYHTF. CDR3 DNA sequence: TGCGCCAGCAGCCATCTGTCGGAGGCCCGCTCGTACCACACCTTC.

Ten or more counts support this clonotype. The chain is built from TRBV4-1 and TRBJ2-5; D ambiguous. The V end lost 1 base, the J end lost 6 bases, and 9 bases lay between the germline ends. This CDR3 has 13 amino acids. Germline V CDR1 and CDR2: MGHRA, YSYEKL. The CDR3 nucleotides are TGCGCCAGCAGCCAAGTCGATCTTAAGACCCAGTACTTC. It is translated as CASSQVDLKTQYF.

The V and J genes are TRBV2 and TRBJ1-4, with unresolved D. This CDR3 region has 12 residues. Looked up from germline, CDR1 is SNHLY and CDR2 is FYNNEI. V lost 7 bases to trimming and J lost 7 bases, with 10 bases between them. DNA of the CDR3: TGTGCCAGCAACCAAATAGGTGAAAAACTGTTTTTT. Protein: CASNQIGEKLFF.

This chain uses TRBV6-2 or TRBV6-3 with TRBJ1-5, with 12 nucleotides matching TRBD1. Germline V lookup: CDR1 MNHEY, CDR2 SVGEGT. The ends lost 3 bases at V and 2 bases at J; junction bases unmatched: 11. This CDR3 is built from 19 residues. The CDR3, as DNA: TGTGCCAGCAGTTATGACCCGGGACAGGGGGCTTTTCGCAATCAGCCCCAGCATTTT. It specifies CASSYDPGQGAFRNQPQHF.

The chain couples TRBV7-9 to TRBJ1-5; D is ambiguous. The CDR3 contains 15 residues. Between the trimmed V and J ends, which lost 1 base and 1 base, there was a span of 8 bases. Germline CDR1 SEHNR, CDR2 FQNEAQ (reference sequence). CDR3 nucleotide sequence: TGTGCCAGCAGCTTAGGGGGATTGAGCAATCAGCCCCAGCATTTT. Translating gives CASSLGGLSNQPQHF.

The sample holds a few counts of this clonotype. The CDR3 spells CASSSRGKNIQYF. CDR3 sequence (DNA): TGTGCCAGCAGTTCCCGGGGCAAAAACATTCAGTACTTC. The chain carries TRBV27 and TRBJ2-4; maybe TRBD2 (5 bases). V gave up 4 bases and J gave up 3 bases, with 7 bases separating them. CDR1 and CDR2 (germline): MNHEY, SMNVEV (reference sequence). The CDR3 loop spans 13 amino acids.

On this clonotype: With a much larger clone just one base away, this may be a read error. The chain carries TRBV29-1 and TRBJ2-1; D gene unclear. The ends were cut back, 3 bases at V and 6 bases at J, with 15 bases in the middle. CDR1 SQVTM and CDR2 ANQGSEA come from the germline V gene. The CDR3 is 14 residues long. The CDR3 DNA is TGCAGCGTTGACCCTCTGCGAGCCCGCAATGAGCAGTTCTTC. It translates to CSVDPLRARNEQFF.

With respect to this clonotype: One end of the junction does not line up with germline, which may come from a read error. CDR3 nucleotides: TGCGCCAGCAGCCACCCGGGGACTAGCATCTACGAACAGTACTTC. This codes for CASSHPGTSIYEQYF. The chain recombines TRBV4-1 with TRBJ2-7, with 9 positions matching TRBD2. This CDR3 comprises 15 residues. The germline V gene has CDR1 MGHRA and CDR2 YSYEKL.